The entry below describes one T cell receptor beta chain. Its target is not known. Trimming at V came to 3 bases and at J to 5 bases, leaving 6 bases not matched to a gene. CDR1 and CDR2 from the germline V gene are SEHNR and FQNEAQ (reference sequence). This CDR3 contains 15 residues. The sample originates from a study of cytomegalovirus exposure and HLA in healthy donors. Broader study findings: A later analysis appeared to link common viral pathogens to several of the most significant clusters. Rarity characterized most TCR sequences, yet some public TCRs appeared in many donors. Per a later analysis, 15,000 to 20,000 TCR beta sequences showed association with HLA alleles at 0.05 false discovery rate. For cytomegalovirus status, the classifier reportedly gave diagnoses with high specificity and sensitivity.

The PCR was carried out with 60 Vbeta primers and 13 Jbeta primers. The assay was immunoSEQ multiplex PCR, and TCRdb's table has in-frame clones only and misses some. The data hold around 190,000 clones, with more than 75% observed a single time. V gene TRBV7-9 combines with J gene TRBJ1-4; 7 nucleotides line up with TRBD1. Sequencing was done on a sample of PBMCs. The TCR was taken from a woman aged 45-65 years in good health and CMV-seronegative. The CDR3 nucleotides read TGTGCCAGCAGCTTTACCGGGACAGCCAATGAAAAACTGTTTTTT. Its protein is CASSFTGTANEKLFF.